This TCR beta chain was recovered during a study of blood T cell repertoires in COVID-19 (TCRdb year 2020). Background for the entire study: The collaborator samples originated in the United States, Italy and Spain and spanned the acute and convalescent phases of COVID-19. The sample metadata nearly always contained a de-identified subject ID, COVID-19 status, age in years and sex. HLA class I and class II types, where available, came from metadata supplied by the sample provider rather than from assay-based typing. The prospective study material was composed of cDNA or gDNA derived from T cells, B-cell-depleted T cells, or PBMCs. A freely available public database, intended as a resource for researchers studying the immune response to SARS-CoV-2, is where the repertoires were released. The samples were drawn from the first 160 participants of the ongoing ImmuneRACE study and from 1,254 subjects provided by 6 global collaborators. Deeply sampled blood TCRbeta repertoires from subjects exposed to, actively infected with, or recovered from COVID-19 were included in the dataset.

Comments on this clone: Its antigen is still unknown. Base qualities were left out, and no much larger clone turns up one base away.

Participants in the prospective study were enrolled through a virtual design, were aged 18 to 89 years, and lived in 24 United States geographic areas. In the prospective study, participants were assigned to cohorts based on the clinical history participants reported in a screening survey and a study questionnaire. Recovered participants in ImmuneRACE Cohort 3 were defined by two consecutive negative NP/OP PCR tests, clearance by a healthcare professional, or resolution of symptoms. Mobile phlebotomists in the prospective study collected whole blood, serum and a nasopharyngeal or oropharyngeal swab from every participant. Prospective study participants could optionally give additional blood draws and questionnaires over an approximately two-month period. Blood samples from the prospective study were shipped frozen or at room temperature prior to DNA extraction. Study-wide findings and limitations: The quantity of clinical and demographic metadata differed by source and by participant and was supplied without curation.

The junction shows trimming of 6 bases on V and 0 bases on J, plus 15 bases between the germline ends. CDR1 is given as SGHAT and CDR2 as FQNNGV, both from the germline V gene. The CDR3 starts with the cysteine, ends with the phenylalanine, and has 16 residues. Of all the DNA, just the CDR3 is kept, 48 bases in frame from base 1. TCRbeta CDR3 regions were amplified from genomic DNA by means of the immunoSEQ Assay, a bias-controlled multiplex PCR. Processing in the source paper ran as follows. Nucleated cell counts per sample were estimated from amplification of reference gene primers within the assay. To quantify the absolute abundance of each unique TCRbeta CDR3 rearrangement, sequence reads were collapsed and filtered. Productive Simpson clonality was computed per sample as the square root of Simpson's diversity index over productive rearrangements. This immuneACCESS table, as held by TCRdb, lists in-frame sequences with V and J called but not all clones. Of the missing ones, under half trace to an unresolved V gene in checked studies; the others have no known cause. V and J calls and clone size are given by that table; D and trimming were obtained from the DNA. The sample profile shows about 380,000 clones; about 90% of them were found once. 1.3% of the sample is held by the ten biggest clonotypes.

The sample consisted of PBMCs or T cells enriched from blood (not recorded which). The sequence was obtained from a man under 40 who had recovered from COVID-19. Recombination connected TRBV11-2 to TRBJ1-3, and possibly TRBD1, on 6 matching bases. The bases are TGTGCCAGCAGGGTAATAGGACAGAACTCTGGAAACACCATATATTTT. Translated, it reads CASRVIGQNSGNTIYF.